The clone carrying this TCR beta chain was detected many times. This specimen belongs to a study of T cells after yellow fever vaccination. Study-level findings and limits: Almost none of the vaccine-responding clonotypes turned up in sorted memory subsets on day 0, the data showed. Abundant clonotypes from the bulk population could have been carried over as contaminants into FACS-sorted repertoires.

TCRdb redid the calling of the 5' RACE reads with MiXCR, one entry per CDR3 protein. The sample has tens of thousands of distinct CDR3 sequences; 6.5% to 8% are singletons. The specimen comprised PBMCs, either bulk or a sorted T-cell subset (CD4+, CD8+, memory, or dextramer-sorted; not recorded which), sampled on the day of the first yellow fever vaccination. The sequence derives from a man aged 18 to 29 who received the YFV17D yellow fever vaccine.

The CDR3, as DNA: TGCGCCAGCAGCTCGGACCTAGGTGATACGCAGTATTTT. It specifies CASSSDLGDTQYF. The chain has TRBV5-1 and TRBJ2-3; D is uncertain. The V end lost 3 bases, the J end lost 6 bases, and 11 bases lay between the germline ends. The CDR3 has 13 amino acids. Germline CDR1 and CDR2: SGHRS and YFSETQ.